Each of the 9 T cell receptor beta chains below was sequenced from the same sample in a study of siplizumab effects on memory and regulatory T cells. Some clones are missing from TCRdb's copy, which holds only in-frame ones; the method was immunoSEQ multiplex PCR. The sample carries 100,000 to 110,000 clones, about 95% recorded once. The sequencing input was non-Treg CD4+ T cells sorted from blood. The receptors originated from a human donor in good health.

This clone was observed a handful of times. The chain is built from TRBV9 and TRBJ2-1; possible D gene TRBD2, 6 bases. The germline gives CDR1 SGDLS, CDR2 YYNGEE. This CDR3 has 15 amino acids. V was cut by 4 bases and J by 2 bases, with 13 bases left in between. The CDR3 sequence: CASSPLAAAYNEQFF. Here the CDR3 DNA reads TGTGCCAGCAGCCCTTTAGCGGCAGCCTACAATGAGCAGTTCTTC.

The chain carries TRBV27 and TRBJ1-2; D unclear. V lost 5 bases and J lost 8, with 15 bases in between. In germline, CDR1 is MNHEY, CDR2 SMNVEV (reference sequence). The CDR3 runs to 13 residues. The CDR3 bases are TGTGCCAGCAGTCCCGGGCTCCCCGACGGCTACACCTTC. Translating gives CASSPGLPDGYTF.

This sequence joins TRBV7-9 and TRBJ2-2; 10 bases agree with TRBD2. The germline V gene encodes CDR1 SEHNR and CDR2 FQNEAQ (reference sequence). V gave up 5 bases and J gave up 8 bases; unmatched junction bases: 11. This CDR3 is 16 amino acids long. The CDR3 here is CASSPKREGPVGELFF. The CDR3 DNA is TGTGCCAGCAGCCCAAAGCGGGAGGGCCCTGTGGGGGAGCTGTTTTTT.

A remark on this clone: This likely comes from a read error, as the CDR3 has no conserved phenylalanine or tryptophan at its end. No DNA is shown, since the ends of the CDR3 on it are uncertain; the CDR3 is the one TCRdb lists. The rearrangement links TRBV11-3 to TRBJ1-1; the table's D call, TRBD1, has no DNA check behind it. The CDR3 is made up of 17 amino acids, end residues included. Germline values: CDR1 SGHNT, CDR2 YENEEA. CDR3 protein: CASSFPPLGQGAWAASV.

J is TRBJ1-5 and V is TRBV6-1; D gene uncertain. The CDR3 loop spans 13 amino acids. Germline V CDR1 and CDR2: MNHNS, SASEGT. V lost 5 bases and J lost 6, with 11 bases in between. The CDR3 sequence: CASSQLPGQPQHF. CDR3 DNA: TGTGCCAGCAGTCAGTTACCCGGTCAGCCCCAGCATTTT.

This chain uses TRBV5-1 with TRBJ2-3, with 7 bases matching TRBD2. The CDR3 consists of 16 residues. The V segment lost 1 base and the J segment 4 bases; nucleotides outside the gene matches: 9. CDR1 and CDR2 (germline): SGHRS, YFSETQ. CDR3 protein: CASSLRTSDRPDTQYF. CDR3 bases: TGCGCCAGCAGCTTGCGGACTAGTGATCGACCAGATACGCAGTATTTT.

The chain is built from TRBV25-1 and TRBJ2-6; D might be TRBD2 (5 bases). Germline CDR1 and CDR2: MGHDK and SYGVNS. CDR3 size: 16 residues. V dropped 0 bases and J dropped 2 bases, with 8 bases sitting between them. The CDR3 sequence is CASSEYEGTGANVLTF. DNA of the CDR3: TGTGCCAGCAGTGAATATGAGGGTACTGGGGCCAACGTCCTGACTTTC.

The chain combines TRBV28 with TRBJ2-1; 9 nucleotides align to TRBD2. This CDR3 comprises 14 residues. Losses at the gene ends were 9 bases for V and 2 bases for J; bases not matched to a gene: 5. The germline gives CDR1 MDHEN, CDR2 SYDVKM. The CDR3 DNA sequence: TGTGCCAGTATTAAGCGGGGGGCCTACAATGAGCAGTTCTTC. Its protein product is CASIKRGAYNEQFF.

The chain recombines TRBV29-1 with TRBJ1-2, with 7 bases aligning to TRBD1. Germline CDR1 reads SQVTM; CDR2 reads ANQGSEA. Trimming removed 7 bases from V and 7 bases from J; junction bases left unmatched: 12. This CDR3 comprises 13 residues. The CDR3 reads CSGLRTGAFGYTF. The CDR3 DNA follows: TGCAGCGGACTAAGGACAGGCGCCTTTGGCTACACCTTC.